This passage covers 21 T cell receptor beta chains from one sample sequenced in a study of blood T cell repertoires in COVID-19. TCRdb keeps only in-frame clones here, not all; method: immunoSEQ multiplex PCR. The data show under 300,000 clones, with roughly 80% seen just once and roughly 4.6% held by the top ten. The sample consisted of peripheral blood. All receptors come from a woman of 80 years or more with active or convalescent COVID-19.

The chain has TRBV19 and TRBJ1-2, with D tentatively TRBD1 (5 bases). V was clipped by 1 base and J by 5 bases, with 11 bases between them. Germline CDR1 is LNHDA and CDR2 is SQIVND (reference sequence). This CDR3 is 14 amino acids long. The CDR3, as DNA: TGTGCCAGTAGTATAGCTACAGGCTTGTATGGCTACACCTTC. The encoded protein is CASSIATGLYGYTF.

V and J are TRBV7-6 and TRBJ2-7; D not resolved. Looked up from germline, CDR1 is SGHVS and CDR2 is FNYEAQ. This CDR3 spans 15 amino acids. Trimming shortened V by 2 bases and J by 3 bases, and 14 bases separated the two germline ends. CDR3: CASSLWASPDYEQYF. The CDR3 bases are TGTGCCAGCAGCTTATGGGCCAGCCCAGACTACGAGCAGTACTTC.

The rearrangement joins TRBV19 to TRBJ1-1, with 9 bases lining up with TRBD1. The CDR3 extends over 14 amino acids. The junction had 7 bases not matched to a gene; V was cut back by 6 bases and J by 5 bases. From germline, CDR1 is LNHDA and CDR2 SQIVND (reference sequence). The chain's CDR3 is CASRPGQGLTEAFF. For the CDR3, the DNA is TGTGCCAGTAGGCCGGGACAGGGTTTGACTGAAGCTTTCTTT.

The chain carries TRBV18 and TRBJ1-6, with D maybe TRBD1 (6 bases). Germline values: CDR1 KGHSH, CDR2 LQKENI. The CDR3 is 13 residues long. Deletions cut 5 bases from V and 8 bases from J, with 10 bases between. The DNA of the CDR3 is TGTGCCAGCTCAACGCACAGGGATTCACCCCTCCACTTT. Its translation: CASSTHRDSPLHF.

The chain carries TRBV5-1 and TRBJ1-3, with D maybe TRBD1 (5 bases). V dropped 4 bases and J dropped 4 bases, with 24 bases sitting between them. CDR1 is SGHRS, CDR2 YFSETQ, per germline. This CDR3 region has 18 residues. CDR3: CASSLSGLASFAGNTIYF. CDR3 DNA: TGCGCCAGCAGCCTTTCGGGACTCGCGTCCTTTGCCGGAAACACCATATATTTT.

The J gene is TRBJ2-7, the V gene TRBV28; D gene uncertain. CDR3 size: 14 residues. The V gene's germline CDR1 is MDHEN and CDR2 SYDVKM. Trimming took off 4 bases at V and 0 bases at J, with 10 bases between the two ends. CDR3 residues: CASSSVESSYEQYF. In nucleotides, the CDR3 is TGTGCCAGCAGTTCCGTAGAGAGCTCCTACGAGCAGTACTTC.

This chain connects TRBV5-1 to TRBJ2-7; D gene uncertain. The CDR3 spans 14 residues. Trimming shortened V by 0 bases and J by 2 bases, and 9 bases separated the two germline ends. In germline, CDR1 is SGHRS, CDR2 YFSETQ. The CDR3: CASSLVAEPYEQYF. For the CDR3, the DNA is TGCGCCAGCAGCTTGGTGGCGGAACCCTACGAGCAGTACTTC.

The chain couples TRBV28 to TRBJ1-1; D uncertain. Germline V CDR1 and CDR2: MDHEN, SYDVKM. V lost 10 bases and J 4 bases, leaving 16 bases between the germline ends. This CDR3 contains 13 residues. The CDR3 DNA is TGTGCCATCATCCTGAGGGATACCACTGAAGCTTTCTTT. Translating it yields CAIILRDTTEAFF. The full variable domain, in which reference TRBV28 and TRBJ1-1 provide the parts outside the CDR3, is DVKVTQSSRYLVKRTGEKVFLECVQDMDHENMFWYRQDPGLGLRLIYFSYDVKMKEKGDIPEGYSVSREKKERFSLILESASTNQTSMYLCAIILRDTTEAFFGQGTRLTVV.

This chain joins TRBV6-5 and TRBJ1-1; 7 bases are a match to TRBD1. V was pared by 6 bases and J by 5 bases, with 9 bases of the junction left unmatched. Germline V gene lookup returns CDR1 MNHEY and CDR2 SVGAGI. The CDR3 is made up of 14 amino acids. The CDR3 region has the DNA TGTGCCAGCAGGAGACAGGGAATCTTTACTGAAGCTTTCTTT. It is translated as CASRRQGIFTEAFF.

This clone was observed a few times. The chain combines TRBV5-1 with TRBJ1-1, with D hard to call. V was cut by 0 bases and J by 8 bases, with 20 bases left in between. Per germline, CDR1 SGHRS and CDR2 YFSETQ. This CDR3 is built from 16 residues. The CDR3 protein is CASSLGPPTEAVEAFF. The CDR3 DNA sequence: TGCGCCAGCAGCTTGGGCCCACCTACCGAAGCCGTAGAAGCTTTCTTT.

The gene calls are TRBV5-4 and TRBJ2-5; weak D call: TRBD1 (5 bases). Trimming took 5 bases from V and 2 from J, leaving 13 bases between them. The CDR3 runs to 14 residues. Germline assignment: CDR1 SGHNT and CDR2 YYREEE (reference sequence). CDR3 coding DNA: TGTGCCAGCAGTGTCGCAGGGTCACAAGAGACCCAGTACTTC. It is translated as CASSVAGSQETQYF.

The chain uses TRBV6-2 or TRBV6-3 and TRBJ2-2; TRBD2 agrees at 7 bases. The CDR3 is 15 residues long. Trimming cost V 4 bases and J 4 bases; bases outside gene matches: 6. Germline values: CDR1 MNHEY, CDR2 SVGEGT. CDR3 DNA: TGTGCCAGCAGTTCTCTCAGCGGGACCACCGGGGAGCTGTTTTTT. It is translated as CASSSLSGTTGELFF.

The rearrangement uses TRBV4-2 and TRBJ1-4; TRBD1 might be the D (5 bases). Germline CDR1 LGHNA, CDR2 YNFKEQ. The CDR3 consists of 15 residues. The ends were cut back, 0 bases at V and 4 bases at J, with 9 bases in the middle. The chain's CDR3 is CASSQDRQINEKLFF. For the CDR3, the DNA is TGTGCCAGCAGCCAAGACCGACAGATTAATGAAAAACTGTTTTTT.

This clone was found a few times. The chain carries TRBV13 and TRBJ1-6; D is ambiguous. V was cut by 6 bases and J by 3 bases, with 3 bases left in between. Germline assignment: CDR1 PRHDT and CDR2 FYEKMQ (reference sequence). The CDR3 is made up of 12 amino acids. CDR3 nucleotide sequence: TGTGCCAGCAGTCACTATAATTCACCCCTCCACTTT. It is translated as CASSHYNSPLHF. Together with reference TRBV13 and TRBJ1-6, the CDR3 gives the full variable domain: AAGVIQSPRHLIKEKRETATLKCYPIPRHDTVYWYQQGPGQDPQFLISFYEKMQSDKGSIPDRFSAQQFSDYHSELNMSSLELGDSALYFCASSHYNSPLHFGNGTRLTVT.

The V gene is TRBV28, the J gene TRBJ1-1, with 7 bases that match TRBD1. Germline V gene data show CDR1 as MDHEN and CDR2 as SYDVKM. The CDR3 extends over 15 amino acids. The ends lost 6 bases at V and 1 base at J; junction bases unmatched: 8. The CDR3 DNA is TGTGCCAGCAGAACCGGGGACAGCACGAACACTGAAGCTTTCTTT. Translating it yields CASRTGDSTNTEAFF.

The CDR3, as DNA: TGTGCCAGTAGTATAGGCAGGGGGGAGACCCAGTACTTC. Protein product: CASSIGRGETQYF. The V gene is TRBV19, the J gene TRBJ2-5; 7 nucleotides agree with TRBD1. Trimming removed 1 base from V and 5 bases from J; junction bases left unmatched: 1. The CDR3 runs to 13 residues. Germline values: CDR1 LNHDA, CDR2 SQIVND (reference sequence).

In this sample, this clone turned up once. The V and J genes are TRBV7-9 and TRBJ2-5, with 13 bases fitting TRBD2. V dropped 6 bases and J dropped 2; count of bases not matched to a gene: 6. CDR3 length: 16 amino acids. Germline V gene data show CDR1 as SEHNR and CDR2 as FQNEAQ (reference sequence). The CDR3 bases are TGTGCCAGCAGTCCGACTAGCGGGGGGTGGCAAGAGACCCAGTACTTC. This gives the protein CASSPTSGGWQETQYF.

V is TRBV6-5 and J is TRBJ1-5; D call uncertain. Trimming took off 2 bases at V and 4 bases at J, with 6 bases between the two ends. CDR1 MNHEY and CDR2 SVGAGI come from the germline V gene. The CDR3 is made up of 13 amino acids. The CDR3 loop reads CASSYRENQPQHF. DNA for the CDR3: TGTGCCAGCAGTTACAGGGAGAATCAGCCCCAGCATTTT.

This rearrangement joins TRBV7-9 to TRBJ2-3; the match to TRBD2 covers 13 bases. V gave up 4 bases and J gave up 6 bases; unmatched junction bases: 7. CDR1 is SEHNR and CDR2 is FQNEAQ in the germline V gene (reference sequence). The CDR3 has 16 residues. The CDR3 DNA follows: TGTGCCAGCAGCTCATGGACTAGCGGGAGCTCTGATACGCAGTATTTT. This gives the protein CASSSWTSGSSDTQYF.

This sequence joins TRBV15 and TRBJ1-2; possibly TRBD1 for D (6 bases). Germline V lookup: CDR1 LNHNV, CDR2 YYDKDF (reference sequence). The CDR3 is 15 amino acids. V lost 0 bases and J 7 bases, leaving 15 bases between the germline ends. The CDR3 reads CATSRDVGRGSGYTF. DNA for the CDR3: TGTGCCACCAGCAGAGATGTTGGCAGGGGAAGTGGCTACACCTTC. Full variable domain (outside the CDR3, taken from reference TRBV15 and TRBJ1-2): DAMVIQNPRYQVTQFGKPVTLSCSQTLNHNVMYWYQQKSSQAPKLLFHYYDKDFNNEADTPDNFQSRRPNTSFCFLDIRSPGLGDTAMYLCATSRDVGRGSGYTFGSGTRLTVV.

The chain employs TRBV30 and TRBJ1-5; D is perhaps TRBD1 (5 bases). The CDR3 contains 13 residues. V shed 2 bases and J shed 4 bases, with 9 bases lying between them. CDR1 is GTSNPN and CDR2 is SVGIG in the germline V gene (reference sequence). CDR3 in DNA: TGTGCCTGGAGTTTCGGGGGAAATCAGCCCCAGCATTTT. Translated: CAWSFGGNQPQHF.